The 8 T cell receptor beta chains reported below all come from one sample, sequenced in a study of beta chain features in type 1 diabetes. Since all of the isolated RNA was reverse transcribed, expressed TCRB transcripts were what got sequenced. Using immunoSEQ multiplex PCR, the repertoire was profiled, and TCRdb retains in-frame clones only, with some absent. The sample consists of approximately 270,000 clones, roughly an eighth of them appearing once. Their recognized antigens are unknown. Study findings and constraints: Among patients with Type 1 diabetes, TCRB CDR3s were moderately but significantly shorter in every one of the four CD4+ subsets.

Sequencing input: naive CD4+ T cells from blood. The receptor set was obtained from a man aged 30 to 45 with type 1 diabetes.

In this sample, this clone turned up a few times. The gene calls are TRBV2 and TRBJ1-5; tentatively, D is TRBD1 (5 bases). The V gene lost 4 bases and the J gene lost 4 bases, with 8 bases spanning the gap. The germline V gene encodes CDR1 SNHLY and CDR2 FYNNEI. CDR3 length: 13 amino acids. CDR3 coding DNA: TGTGCCAGCAGTGTCCGGGGGAATCAGCCCCAGCATTTT. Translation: CASSVRGNQPQHF.

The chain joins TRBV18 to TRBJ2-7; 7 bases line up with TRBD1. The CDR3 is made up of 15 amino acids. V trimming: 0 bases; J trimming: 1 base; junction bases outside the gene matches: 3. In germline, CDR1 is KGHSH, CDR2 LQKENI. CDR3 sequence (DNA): TGTGCCAGCTCACCACCGAGGGGGCGATCCTACGAGCAGTACTTC. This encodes CASSPPRGRSYEQYF.

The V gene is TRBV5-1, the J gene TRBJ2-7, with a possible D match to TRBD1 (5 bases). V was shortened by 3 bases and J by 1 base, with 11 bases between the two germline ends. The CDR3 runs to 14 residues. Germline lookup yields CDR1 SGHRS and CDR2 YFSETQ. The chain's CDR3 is CASSSITGSYEQYF. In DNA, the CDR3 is TGCGCCAGCAGCTCGATAACAGGTTCCTACGAGCAGTACTTC.

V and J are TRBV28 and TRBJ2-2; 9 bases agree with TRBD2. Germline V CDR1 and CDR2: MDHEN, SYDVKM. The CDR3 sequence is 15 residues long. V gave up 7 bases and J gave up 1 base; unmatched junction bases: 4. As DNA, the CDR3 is TGTGCCAGCACCGTAGCGGGAGTGAACACCGGGGAGCTGTTTTTT. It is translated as CASTVAGVNTGELFF.

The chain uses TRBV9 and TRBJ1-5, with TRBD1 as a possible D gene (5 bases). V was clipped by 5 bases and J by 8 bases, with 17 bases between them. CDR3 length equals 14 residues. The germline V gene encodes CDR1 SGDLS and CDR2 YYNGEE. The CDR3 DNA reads TGTGCCAGCAGTCGTGGGGCGTCATGGGAGCCCCAGCATTTT. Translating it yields CASSRGASWEPQHF. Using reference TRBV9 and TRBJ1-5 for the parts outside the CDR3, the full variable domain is DSGVTQTPKHLITATGQRVTLRCSPRSGDLSVYWYQQSLDQGLQFLIQYYNGEERAKGNILERFSAQQFPDLHSELNLSSLELGDSALYFCASSRGASWEPQHFGDGTRLSIL.

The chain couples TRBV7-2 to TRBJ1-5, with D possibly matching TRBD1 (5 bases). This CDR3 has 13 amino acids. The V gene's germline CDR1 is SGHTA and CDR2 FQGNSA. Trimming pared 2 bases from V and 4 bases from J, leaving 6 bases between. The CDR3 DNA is TGTGCCAGCAGCTTACGACAGAATCAGCCCCAGCATTTT. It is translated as CASSLRQNQPQHF.

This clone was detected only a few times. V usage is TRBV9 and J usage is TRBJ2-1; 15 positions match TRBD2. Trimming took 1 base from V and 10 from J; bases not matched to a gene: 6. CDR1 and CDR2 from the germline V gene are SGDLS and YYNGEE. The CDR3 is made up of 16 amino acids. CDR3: CASSVTGLAGGGEQFF. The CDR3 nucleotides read TGTGCCAGCAGCGTAACGGGACTAGCGGGAGGAGGAGAGCAGTTCTTC.

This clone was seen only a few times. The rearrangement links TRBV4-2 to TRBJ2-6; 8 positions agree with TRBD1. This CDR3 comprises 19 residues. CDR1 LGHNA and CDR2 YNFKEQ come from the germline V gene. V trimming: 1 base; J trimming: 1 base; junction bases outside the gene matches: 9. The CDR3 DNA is TGTGCCAGCAGCCAAGTTGGCGGGACAGGTTATTCTGGGGCCAACGTCCTGACTTTC. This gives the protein CASSQVGGTGYSGANVLTF.